This T cell receptor beta chain was identified in a study of T cell repertoires in aging, cancer and after chemotherapy (dated by TCRdb to the late 2010s). About the full investigation: Donors were distributed across six age groups ranging from 30 or younger to 70 or older, with at least three individuals included per group. In the solid tumor group, paired pre- and post-chemotherapy samples were obtained from brain tumor (glioblastoma) patients receiving temozolomide-based therapy. About 9.3 million TCR reads were contained in the full dataset. To look at immunoaging and at how T cells reconstitute after chemotherapy, the study profiled TCR beta repertoires in peripheral blood from both healthy donors and cancer patients. Alongside approximately 97 healthy donors serving as a reference group, the cohort included roughly 220 cancer patients, of whom roughly 91 had hematological cancers and 120 to 130 had solid cancers.

Within its sample, this clonotype is medium-sized (0.01 to 0.1%). Its antigen target is currently unknown. The input lacks base qualities; no much larger clone sits a single base away. TCR beta rearrangements were amplified from genomic DNA extracted from peripheral blood rather than from sorted cells or RNA. The V and J ends are trimmed by 5 bases and 5 bases, leaving 6 bases between them. The CDR3 goes from the cysteine to the phenylalanine over 12 residues. Solely the CDR3 DNA is kept, with 36 bases framed from the first base. CDR1 and CDR2, looked up from the germline V gene (reference sequence), are PRHDT and FYEKMQ. Study-wide findings and limitations: In both cancer cohorts, median generation probability rose over the chemotherapy interval, which suggests that the repertoire was reconstituted through rebound thymic output. Significantly lower blood TCR diversity and higher clonality were observed in untreated patients with hematological or solid cancers than in age-matched healthy donors. The authors noted that the repertoire data do not allow conclusions about immunological memory after chemotherapy. In healthy donors, the decline in TCR diversity with age was mainly due to loss of richness, whereas in cancer patients loss of evenness also played a role.

Rearranged TRB sequences spanning V, D and J segments were amplified in a multiplex touch-down PCR with a mixed TRB-A/B primer pool. Two consecutive PCR reactions with Phusion HS II polymerase added Illumina adapters and sample indices to the amplicons. The amplicons were purified from gel with the NucleoSpin Gel and PCR Clean-up kit and then assessed with Qubit and an Agilent 2100 Bioanalyzer. Sequencing of the libraries was done on an Illumina MiSeq with paired-end, single-indexed 600-cycle runs. Under the source paper's analysis protocol: MiXCR versions 2.12 and 3.0.5 were used to process the TRB sequences. Each unique CDR3 nucleotide sequence was counted as one clone, and only productive sequences with at least two reads were retained. Repertoire metrics included Shannon diversity, evenness, clonality (one minus evenness), and alpha-parameterized diversity profiles from alpha 0 to 5. The IGoR algorithm was used to calculate generation probabilities of clones in the paired pre- and post-chemotherapy samples. TCRdb applied fastp at Q25 and MiXCR to the public reads, then kept only in-frame beta chains. Rows merge per CDR3 protein into single entries with the most common DNA and genes. The V and J calls and clone size are TCRdb's, not the authors'. Here the sample has around 2,000 distinct CDR3 sequences; around 17% occur a single time. Roughly 4.4% of the sample belongs to the ten largest clones.

The TCR comes from a human donor with a solid tumor. The sequencing input was blood. The rearranged segments are TRBV13 and TRBJ2-2; the D gene is unclear. The CDR3 has the sequence CASSPITGELFF. The nucleotide sequence reads as follows: TGTGCCAGCAGCCCGATAACCGGGGAGCTGTTTTTT.